This TCR beta chain was captured by sequencing in a study of shared clonotypes between healthy human individuals. Here immunoSEQ multiplex PCR was the method, and the copy in TCRdb shows in-frame clones only, minus some. The data hold around 690,000 clones, with roughly 87% observed a single time. The CDR3 covers 18 residues. The germline CDR1 and CDR2 sequences are LNHDA and SQIVND (reference sequence). V lost 6 bases and J lost 4; bases outside the gene matches: 16. V and J are TRBV19 and TRBJ2-2; 8 bases agree with TRBD2. The specimen was memory CD8+ T cells from PBMCs. Indicated subset: CD45RO+ cells pooled with CCR7-negative TemRA cells. The source of this sequence is a young man in good health. Some clones in this sample may be carry-over from other donors' samples. The DNA of the CDR3 is TGTGCCAGTAGGGAACTAGCGGCACCAGGCCCGGGCACCGGGGAGCTGTTTTTT. Translating it yields CASRELAAPGPGTGELFF.